A single sample gave rise to the 7 T cell receptor beta chains below, sequenced in a study of cytomegalovirus exposure and HLA in healthy donors (dated by TCRdb to about 2017). The library was made by the immunoSEQ multiplex PCR assay. TCRdb limited this immuneACCESS table to in-frame rearrangements with V and J called. A share of clones is missing; checked studies link under half to unresolved V genes, and the rest is unexplained. The sample table lists 65,000 to 100,000 clones, approximately 93% of them with a count of one. The top ten clonotypes cover approximately 4% of the sample. The sequencing sample was made of PBMCs. All receptors derive from a woman between 25 and 40 years old in good health and CMV-seronegative.

The genes are TRBV19 and TRBJ1-2, with 7 positions matching TRBD1. Losses at the gene ends were 4 bases for V and 7 bases for J; bases not matched to a gene: 3. This CDR3 has 12 residues. The germline gives CDR1 LNHDA, CDR2 SQIVND (reference sequence). In DNA, the CDR3 is TGTGCCAGTAGTACAGGGGGGTCTGGCTACACCTTC. This encodes CASSTGGSGYTF.

The chain combines TRBV2 with TRBJ1-6; D may be TRBD1 (5 bases). This CDR3 comprises 17 residues. The germline V gene has CDR1 SNHLY and CDR2 FYNNEI. V shed 4 bases and J shed 1 base, with 14 bases lying between them. The CDR3 bases are TGTGCCAGCAGTGCCGTCAGGGAGGTTTCCTATAATTCACCCCTCCACTTT. Its translation: CASSAVREVSYNSPLHF.

The chain recombines TRBV2 with TRBJ1-1; D not certain. Trimming stripped 2 bases from V and 0 bases from J, with 7 bases between. The CDR3 length is 14 residues. Germline V lookup: CDR1 SNHLY, CDR2 FYNNEI. CDR3 nucleotides: TGTGCCAGCAGTGAACAGATATTGAACACTGAAGCTTTCTTT. Encoded protein: CASSEQILNTEAFF. The variable domain in full, completed from reference TRBV2 and TRBJ1-1, reads EPEVTQTPSHQVTQMGQEVILRCVPISNHLYFYWYRQILGQKVEFLVSFYNNEISEKSEIFDDQFSVERPDGSNFTLKIRSTKLEDSAMYFCASSEQILNTEAFFGQGTRLTVV.

The rearrangement uses TRBV18 and TRBJ2-5, with D uncertain. Trimming took off 3 bases at V and 5 bases at J, with 10 bases between the two ends. The CDR3 runs 13 residues. Per the germline V gene, CDR1 is KGHSH and CDR2 is LQKENI. The CDR3 bases are TGTGCCAGCTCACCTCTCAGTATCGAGACCCAGTACTTC. It encodes CASSPLSIETQYF.

The CDR3 sequence: CASSFGGTDGYTF. The CDR3, as DNA: TGTGCCAGCAGCTTTGGGGGGACTGATGGCTACACCTTC. The chain employs TRBV5-4 and TRBJ1-2; D perhaps matches TRBD1 (5 bases). The CDR3 is made up of 13 amino acids. Trimming took 2 bases from V and 6 from J, leaving 11 bases between them. The germline gives CDR1 SGHNT, CDR2 YYREEE (reference sequence).

This clone was found a few times. The chain has TRBV12-5 and TRBJ1-2; the D is unclear. Trimming stripped 6 bases from V and 8 bases from J, with 13 bases between. Germline values: CDR1 LGHNT, CDR2 FRNRAP. CDR3 length equals 12 residues. CDR3 sequence (DNA): TGTGCTAGTGGCGAGGAGTTTCGCGGCTACACCTTC. Translating gives CASGEEFRGYTF.

The V gene is TRBV6-6, the J gene TRBJ2-1, with D perhaps matching TRBD1 (6 bases). The CDR3 loop spans 16 amino acids. CDR1 and CDR2 from the germline V gene are MNHNY and SVGAGI (reference sequence). Deletions cut 4 bases from V and 0 bases from J, with 13 bases between. The DNA for the CDR3 is TGTGCCAGCAGTTCAATACAGGGAACCTCCTACAATGAGCAGTTCTTC. It codes for CASSSIQGTSYNEQFF.